One TCR beta chain is described in this entry. Germline V gene lookup returns CDR1 LNHDA and CDR2 SQIVND (reference sequence). Trimming cost V 5 bases and J 6 bases; bases outside gene matches: 11. The CDR3 sequence is 16 residues long. The data belong to a study of T cell changes during pregnancy in multiple sclerosis. Data came from immunoSEQ multiplex PCR; TCRdb stores just in-frame clones and leaves some out. The table has roughly 49,000 clones, about 91% seen once; the top ten hold roughly 0.34%. The TCR originated in a female donor in good health, enrolled as a control in a pregnancy study. The V gene is TRBV19, the J gene TRBJ2-3; 10 bases map to TRBD1. The sequencing here drew on CD4+ T cells from peripheral blood mononuclear cells, taken in the second trimester of pregnancy. The CDR3 spells CASSSLTGTGADTQYF. CDR3 nucleotides: TGTGCCAGTAGTTCCCTTACCGGGACAGGGGCCGATACGCAGTATTTT.